This TCR beta chain was retrieved from a study of OX40 agonist ivuxolimab in advanced cancers. Study observations and caveats: Clonal expansion from baseline to week 6 occurred in both CD4+ and CD8+ T cells. Part of the nonresponder group also had normalized T-cell clonal expansion that was low.

Sequencing used immunoSEQ multiplex PCR; TCRdb keeps in-frame clones, though not all of them. The sample has about 86,000 clones; about 90% are singletons. Concerning this clone: Its target is unknown.

The sequence was collected from an adult with an advanced solid tumor such as melanoma, head and neck, liver or kidney cancer. The starting material was CD4+ or CD8+ T cells sorted from blood, obtained in a trial of the OX40 agonist ivuxolimab.

CDR3 in amino acids: CASSADRGSGNTIYF. The CDR3 bases are TGTGCCAGCAGCGCCGACAGGGGATCAGGAAACACCATATATTTT. The V gene is TRBV9, the J gene TRBJ1-3; 8 nucleotides align to TRBD1. The V and J ends lost 3 bases and 4 bases, in that order; junction bases with no gene match: 6. Germline lookup yields CDR1 SGDLS and CDR2 YYNGEE. This CDR3 has 15 amino acids.